The entry below describes one T cell receptor beta chain. V lost 3 bases and J 2 bases, leaving 23 bases between the germline ends. The CDR3 has 18 amino acids. CDR1 is DFQATT, CDR2 SNEGSKA, per germline (reference sequence). TCR beta CDR3 regions were amplified from RNA transcripts. A set of HTBI primers served as the primers for a first-round RT-PCR of the TCR CDR3. Via MiXCR, TCRdb re-called the multiplex PCR reads, giving one row per CDR3 protein. The profile covers around 300,000 distinct CDR3 sequences, with approximately 12% appearing a single time and 7% to 8.5% taken by the ten largest. Cells are PBMCs isolated from more than 8.5 ml of fresh blood. The data derive from a study of T cells in Graves' hyperthyroidism and ophthalmopathy. Study details: The authors collected peripheral blood at initial diagnosis, before any treatment.

Specimen: blood. The V gene is TRBV20-1, the J gene TRBJ2-1; D unclear. This clonotype was sampled from a woman aged 25 to 45 with Graves' hyperthyroidism that later progressed to Graves' ophthalmopathy. CDR3 amino acids: CSASSASVPSMTYNEQFF. As DNA, the CDR3 is TGCAGTGCTAGTAGTGCCAGCGTCCCCTCAATGACCTACAATGAGCAGTTCTTC.